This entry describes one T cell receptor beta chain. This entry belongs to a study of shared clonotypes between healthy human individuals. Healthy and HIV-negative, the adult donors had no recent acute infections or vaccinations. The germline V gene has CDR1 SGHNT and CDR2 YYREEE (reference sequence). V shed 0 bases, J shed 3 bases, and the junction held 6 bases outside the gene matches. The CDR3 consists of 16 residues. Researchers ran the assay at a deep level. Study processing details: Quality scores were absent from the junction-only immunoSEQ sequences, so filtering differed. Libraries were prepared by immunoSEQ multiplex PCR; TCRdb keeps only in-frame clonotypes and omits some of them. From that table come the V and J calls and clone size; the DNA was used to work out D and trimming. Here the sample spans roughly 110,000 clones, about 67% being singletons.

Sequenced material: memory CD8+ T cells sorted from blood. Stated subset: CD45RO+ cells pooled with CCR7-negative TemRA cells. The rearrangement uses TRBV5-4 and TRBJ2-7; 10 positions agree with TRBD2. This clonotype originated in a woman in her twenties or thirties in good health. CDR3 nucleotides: TGTGCCAGCAGCTTGGGACTAGCGGGTGATCTCTACGAGCAGTACTTC. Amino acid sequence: CASSLGLAGDLYEQYF. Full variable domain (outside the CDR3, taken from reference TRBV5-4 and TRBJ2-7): ETGVTQSPTHLIKTRGQQVTLRCSSQSGHNTVSWYQQALGQGPQFIFQYYREEENGRGNFPPRFSGLQFPNYSSELNVNALELDDSALYLCASSLGLAGDLYEQYFGPGTRLTVT.